A selection of T cell receptor beta chains follows, all from one sample in a study of STAT3 mutations in large granular lymphocyte leukemia. The assay was immunoSEQ multiplex PCR, and TCRdb's table has in-frame clones only and misses some. Among more than 10,000 clones listed, around 90% were seen once. The sequencing sample was made of peripheral blood mononuclear cells. All receptors derive from a man aged 35-49 years with T-cell large granular lymphocyte leukemia. Some clones in this sample may be carry-over from other donors' samples. The CDR3 runs from the conserved cysteine through the conserved F or W. The D gene is left open where the match is weak. Clone size is given for some rows only: seen once, a few or many times, or a class if the clone is expanded.

TRBJ2-1,TRBV5-1,once,TRBD2,CASSFRGGYNEQFF,TGCGCCAGCAGCTTCCGGGGGGGATACAATGAGCAGTTCTTC
TRBJ2-3,TRBV4-2,NA,TRBD2,CASSQDNRAGGPRTDTQYF,TGTGCCAGCAGCCAAGATAATAGGGCGGGGGGGCCTCGCACAGATACGCAGTATTTT
TRBJ2-7,TRBV7-9,NA,TRBD1,CASSLEGATHEQYF,TGTGCCAGCAGCTTAGAGGGGGCGACCCACGAGCAGTACTTC
TRBJ1-2,TRBV6-5,NA,NA,CASSYSTHGLYGYTF,TGTGCCAGCAGTTACTCTACGCACGGGCTCTATGGCTACACCTTC
TRBJ2-5,TRBV6-5,NA,NA,CASSYSSLGFQETQYF,TGTGCCAGCAGTTACTCGAGTTTAGGGTTTCAAGAGACCCAGTACTTC
TRBJ1-2,TRBV6-5,once,NA,CASSNVGGFYGYTF,TGTGCCAGCTCAAATGTCGGCGGATTCTATGGCTACACCTTC
TRBJ2-7,TRBV6-5,NA,TRBD1,CASSYSKDRVNEQYF,TGTGCCAGCAGTTACTCTAAGGACAGGGTCAACGAGCAGTACTTC
TRBJ1-6,TRBV11-1,NA,NA,CASSLRSDNSPLHF,TGTGCCAGCAGCTTACGGTCAGATAATTCACCCCTCCACTTT
TRBJ2-7,TRBV13,NA,TRBD2,CASSTTSGGSYEQYF,TGTGCCAGCAGCACCACTAGCGGGGGTTCCTACGAGCAGTACTTC
TRBJ1-1,TRBV6-5,NA,NA,CASNGLGNTEAFF,TGTGCCAGCAACGGTTTGGGGAACACTGAAGCTTTCTTT
TRBJ2-5,TRBV13,NA,NA,CASQDIGTETQYF,TGTGCCAGCCAAGACATCGGCACGGAGACCCAGTACTTC
TRBJ1-4,TRBV6-5,NA,NA,CASRYRSTNEKLFF,TGTGCCAGCAGGTACAGGTCAACTAATGAAAAACTGTTTTTT
TRBJ2-5,TRBV10-3,NA,TRBD1,CAISESFDRAGKTQYF,TGTGCCATCAGTGAGTCTTTTGACAGGGCTGGGAAGACCCAGTACTTC
TRBJ1-2,TRBV11-1,NA,NA,CASSLEGQGIIARGYTF,TGTGCCAGCAGCTTAGAAGGACAAGGAATAATTGCGCGTGGCTACACCTTC
TRBJ2-7,TRBV27,NA,NA,CASGYLAPPYEQYF,TGTGCCAGCGGTTATTTAGCCCCTCCCTACGAGCAGTACTTC
TRBJ2-3,TRBV5-1,NA,NA,CASSLDQGTDTQYF,TGCGCCAGCAGCTTAGACCAGGGGACAGATACGCAGTATTTT
TRBJ1-3,TRBV18,once,NA,CASSLRSDGSSGNTIYF,TGTGCCAGCTCATTACGAAGCGACGGGAGCTCTGGAAACACCATATATTTT
TRBJ1-2,TRBV28,NA,NA,CASSSSSMNYGYTF,TGTGCCAGCAGTTCATCCTCAATGAACTATGGCTACACCTTC
TRBJ2-3,TRBV4-2,NA,NA,CASSQPYPDTQYF,TGTGCCAGCAGCCAACCCTACCCGGATACGCAGTATTTT
TRBJ2-7,TRBV10-2,NA,TRBD1,CASSDPVTGTSYEQYF,TGCGCCAGCAGTGATCCCGTGACAGGGACCTCCTACGAGCAGTACTTC
TRBJ2-7,TRBV6-5,once,NA,CASSPGRGPYYEQYF,TGTGCCAGCAGCCCCGGGCGGGGGCCCTACTACGAGCAGTACTTC
TRBJ2-3,TRBV9,NA,NA,CASSTLTGRTDTQYF,TGTGCCAGCAGCACCCTAACAGGGCGCACAGATACGCAGTATTTT
TRBJ2-5,TRBV5-1,NA,TRBD2,CASSMTSGGAETQYF,TGCGCCAGCAGCATGACTAGCGGGGGGGCTGAGACCCAGTACTTC
TRBJ1-2,TRBV7-8,NA,NA,CASSFKGGIDDYGYTF,TGTGCCAGCAGCTTCAAGGGAGGAATCGATGACTATGGCTACACCTTC
TRBJ1-4,TRBV5-1,NA,NA,CASSLDFGQSNEKLFF,TGCGCCAGCAGCTTGGACTTCGGGCAGTCTAATGAAAAACTGTTTTTT
TRBJ2-7,TRBV6-1,NA,NA,CASRAPEPPYEQYF,TGTGCCAGCAGGGCCCCAGAGCCTCCCTACGAGCAGTACTTC
TRBJ1-2,TRBV29-1,NA,TRBD1,CSATGGSLANYGYTF,TGCAGCGCGACAGGGGGAAGTTTAGCTAACTATGGCTACACCTTC
TRBJ1-1,TRBV6-5,NA,NA,CASSYAGGGTEAFF,TGTGCCAGCAGTTACGCGGGGGGGGGAACTGAAGCTTTCTTT
TRBJ2-5,TRBV5-5,NA,NA,CASSFSGETQYF,TGTGCCAGCAGCTTTTCAGGGGAGACCCAGTACTTC
TRBJ1-1,TRBV18,NA,NA,CASSLDRNTEAFF,TGTGCCAGCTCACTGGACAGGAACACTGAAGCTTTCTTT
TRBJ2-3,TRBV28,NA,TRBD2,CASSLHLPGLAGGGDTQYF,TGTGCCAGCAGTCTACACCTTCCGGGACTAGCGGGGGGGGGAGATACGCAGTATTTT
TRBJ2-1,TRBV29-1,NA,NA,CSVGWGEPYNEQFF,TGCAGCGTTGGTTGGGGAGAGCCGTACAATGAGCAGTTCTTC
TRBJ2-7,TRBV28,once,TRBD2,CASSSSGGYEQYF,TGTGCCAGCAGCTCTTCGGGGGGCTACGAGCAGTACTTC
TRBJ2-3,TRBV9,NA,NA,CASSVRYVSTDTQYF,TGTGCCAGCAGCGTACGATATGTTAGCACAGATACGCAGTATTTT
TRBJ2-7,TRBV9,NA,NA,CASSVQGSEQYF,TGTGCCAGCAGCGTACAGGGGTCCGAGCAGTACTTC
TRBJ1-3,TRBV5-1,NA,NA,CASSLATGSSGNTIYF,TGCGCCAGCAGCTTGGCTACAGGCAGCTCTGGAAACACCATATATTTT
TRBJ1-5,TRBV14,NA,NA,CASSESGGSNQPQHF,TGTGCCAGCAGCGAGAGCGGGGGGAGCAATCAGCCCCAGCATTTT
TRBJ2-3,TRBV5-1,NA,TRBD1,CASSLAHLWMRGLGDTQYF,TGCGCCAGCAGCTTGGCCCATCTTTGGATGAGGGGGCTTGGAGATACGCAGTATTTT
TRBJ1-5,TRBV27,NA,NA,CASSFGGDQPQHF,TGTGCCAGCAGTTTCGGCGGCGATCAGCCCCAGCATTTT
TRBJ2-5,TRBV5-4,NA,NA,CASSLDGGRETQYF,TGTGCCAGCAGCTTGGATGGGGGTAGGGAGACCCAGTACTTC
TRBJ2-2,TRBV5-4,NA,NA,CASSLAYRARNTGELFF,TGTGCCAGCAGCTTGGCCTACAGGGCCCGGAACACCGGGGAGCTGTTTTTT
TRBJ1-1,TRBV5-4,NA,NA,CASSPRDYTEAFF,TGTGCCAGCAGCCCCAGGGATTACACTGAAGCTTTCTTT
TRBJ1-2,TRBV29-1,NA,NA,CSVDWGRTYGYTF,TGCAGCGTTGATTGGGGACGGACGTATGGCTACACCTTC
TRBJ1-2,TRBV18,NA,TRBD1,CASSLAGTGNYGYTF,TGTGCCAGCTCTCTCGCCGGGACAGGGAACTATGGCTACACCTTC
TRBJ1-1,TRBV7-8,NA,NA,CASSKTRMNTEAFF,TGTGCCAGCAGTAAAACACGGATGAACACTGAAGCTTTCTTT
TRBJ2-5,TRBV6-1,once,NA,CASSQWVLETQYF,TGTGCCAGCAGCCAATGGGTGTTAGAGACCCAGTACTTC
TRBJ2-7,TRBV14,NA,NA,CASSLHKRPPYSYEQYF,TGTGCCAGCAGCCTACACAAAAGGCCCCCTTACTCCTACGAGCAGTACTTC
TRBJ2-2,TRBV6-5,NA,TRBD1,CASSRTGLDTGELFF,TGTGCCAGCAGTCGGACAGGGTTAGACACCGGGGAGCTGTTTTTT
TRBJ1-5,TRBV28,NA,NA,CASSFTSYNQPQHF,TGTGCCAGCAGTTTTACCAGCTACAATCAGCCCCAGCATTTT
TRBJ2-7,TRBV7-9,few,TRBD2,CASSLRRVVAGAYSYEQYF,TGTGCCAGCAGCTTGCGAAGGGTAGTAGCGGGGGCGTACTCCTACGAGCAGTACTTC
TRBJ2-7,TRBV5-4,once,NA,CASSRRQGEEQYF,TGTGCCAGCAGCCGTCGGCAGGGTGAAGAGCAGTACTTC
TRBJ2-3,TRBV10-2,NA,TRBD2,CASSDPGTSGGTDTQYF,TGCGCCAGCAGTGACCCCGGGACTAGCGGGGGGACAGATACGCAGTATTTT
TRBJ1-4,TRBV7-9,NA,NA,CAAWDTQVEKLFF,TGTGCCGCCTGGGATACCCAGGTGGAAAAACTGTTTTTT